These 14 T cell receptor beta chains came from one sample sequenced in a study of CD8 T cells in ankylosing spondylitis. TCRdb analysed the 5' RACE reads with MiXCR anew, one entry per CDR3 protein. The sample gives hundreds of thousands of distinct CDR3 sequences, approximately 10% of which show up once; approximately 0.51% is in the top ten. Study-wide results and caveats: Seemingly characteristic of ankylosing spondylitis blood was a TCR beta motif consisting of about 8 highly homologous variants.

What these receptors recognize is not known. The sequencing sample was made of blood, either unsorted or a sorted T cell fraction (not recorded which). Receptor source: a male donor with ankylosing spondylitis.

The chain joins TRBV29-1 to TRBJ2-3; no clear D. Germline assignment: CDR1 SQVTM and CDR2 ANQGSEA. This CDR3 has 13 residues. The V and J ends lost 5 bases and 2 bases respectively, with 11 bases between them. CDR3 sequence: CSVRGQFTDTQYF. CDR3 DNA sequence: TGCAGCGTTAGAGGCCAGTTCACAGATACGCAGTATTTT.

The sample holds a few counts of this clonotype. The chain recombines TRBV12-3 or TRBV12-4 with TRBJ1-5, with a possible D match to TRBD1 (6 bases). The V end lost 6 bases, the J end lost 3 bases, and 12 bases lay between the germline ends. This CDR3 spans 14 amino acids. The CDR3 loop is CASSFQGYNQPQHF. Here the CDR3 DNA reads TGTGCCAGCAGCTTCCAGGGGTACAATCAGCCCCAGCATTTT.

The chain recombines TRBV7-2 with TRBJ2-1; D gene ambiguous. V was shortened by 5 bases and J by 10 bases, with 12 bases between the two germline ends. Germline V lookup: CDR1 SGHTA, CDR2 FQGNSA. This CDR3 contains 12 residues. CDR3 sequence: CASSLRPKEQFF. The CDR3 bases are TGTGCCAGCAGCCTTCGGCCGAAAGAGCAGTTCTTC.

This clonotype was observed a handful of times. DNA for the CDR3: TGCGCCAGCAGCCGGGGACAGAGATCCTACGAGCAGTACTTC. Translation: CASSRGQRSYEQYF. The chain is built from TRBV5-1 and TRBJ2-7; 7 bases align to TRBD1. The germline CDR1 and CDR2 sequences are SGHRS and YFSETQ. This CDR3 region has 14 residues. The V segment lost 4 bases and the J segment 1 base; nucleotides outside the gene matches: 5.

The J gene is TRBJ2-7, the V gene TRBV11-2, with no clear D. The V end was cut by 5 bases, the J end by 2 bases, with 10 bases between. The germline CDR1 and CDR2 sequences are SGHAT and FQNNGV. The CDR3 has 13 residues. CDR3 nucleotide sequence: TGTGCCAGCAGCCGTATAACAACCTACGAGCAGTACTTC. This gives the protein CASSRITTYEQYF.

This clonotype was detected only a few times. The chain couples TRBV5-1 to TRBJ2-3; 9 bases are shared with TRBD2. Per germline, CDR1 SGHRS and CDR2 YFSETQ. Losses at the gene ends were 4 bases for V and 1 base for J; bases not matched to a gene: 7. This CDR3 spans 16 amino acids. The CDR3 nucleotides read TGCGCCAGCAGCCCCTCAGCGGGAGGAGGCACAGATACGCAGTATTTT. It yields the protein CASSPSAGGGTDTQYF.

The chain combines TRBV6-1 with TRBJ1-5, with a weak D call TRBD1 (5 bases). Germline-derived CDR1 and CDR2 are MNHNS and SASEGT. V gave up 6 bases and J gave up 6 bases, with 12 bases separating them. The CDR3 extends over 13 amino acids. CDR3 bases: TGTGCCAGCAGGCGGGGGAGCGGTCAGCCCCAGCATTTT. Translation gives CASRRGSGQPQHF.

The chain has TRBV10-3 and TRBJ1-4; weak D call: TRBD1 (5 bases). V gave up 4 bases and J gave up 6 bases, with 9 bases separating them. This CDR3 is built from 13 residues. Looked up from germline, CDR1 is ENHRY and CDR2 is SYGVKD. The CDR3 DNA is TGTGCCATCAGTGGCGGGGCCGATGAAAAACTGTTTTTT. It yields the protein CAISGGADEKLFF.

CDR3 DNA: TGTGCCTCCAGGGGGGGCTTACTCTCCTACAATGAGCAGTTCTTC. This gives the protein CASRGGLLSYNEQFF. The genes are TRBV10-3 and TRBJ2-1; D could derive from TRBD1 or TRBD2 (7 bases each). The V gene lost 11 bases and the J gene lost 0 bases, with 17 bases spanning the gap. The CDR3 is 15 amino acids. Germline V gives CDR1 ENHRY, CDR2 SYGVKD.

This chain links TRBV20-1 with TRBJ1-6; D is perhaps TRBD1 (5 bases). Germline CDR1 DFQATT, CDR2 SNEGSKA (reference sequence). V shed 6 bases and J shed 8 bases, with 20 bases lying between them. The CDR3 contains 15 residues. The CDR3 DNA reads TGCAGTGCCCTGACAGCGGGAGATACACATTCACCCCTCCACTTT. Its protein is CSALTAGDTHSPLHF.

This clonotype appeared a few times. V usage is TRBV20-1 and J usage is TRBJ1-4; 7 bases fit TRBD1. The CDR3 runs to 13 residues. V dropped 6 bases and J dropped 3; count of bases not matched to a gene: 4. Germline lookup yields CDR1 DFQATT and CDR2 SNEGSKA (reference sequence). CDR3 residues: CSAPDRPNEKLFF. CDR3 DNA: TGCAGTGCCCCGGACAGGCCTAATGAAAAACTGTTTTTT.

A few counts support this clonotype. The V gene is TRBV20-1, the J gene TRBJ2-5; tentatively, D is TRBD2 (7 bases). Trimming left V 0 bases short and J 5 bases short, with 16 bases between. The CDR3 runs to 15 residues. Germline-derived CDR1 and CDR2 are DFQATT and SNEGSKA (reference sequence). The CDR3 DNA reads TGCAGTGCTAGAGACGGCGGGGGCCACGGGGAGACCCAGTACTTC. Its translation is CSARDGGGHGETQYF.

This chain uses TRBV20-1 with TRBJ1-1; D is undetermined. Germline CDR1 and CDR2: DFQATT and SNEGSKA (reference sequence). V gave up 5 bases and J gave up 4 bases, with 11 bases separating them. There are 12 residues in the CDR3. In DNA form, the CDR3 reads TGCAGTGCTCCGAGGGTGCGCACTGAAGCTTTCTTT. Translation: CSAPRVRTEAFF.

The chain combines TRBV7-9 with TRBJ1-5; D may be TRBD1 (5 bases). V was trimmed by 1 base and J by 9 bases, leaving 10 bases between them. This CDR3 comprises 13 residues. The V gene's germline CDR1 is SEHNR and CDR2 FQNEAQ (reference sequence). The CDR3 bases are TGTGCCAGCAGCTTAGGGGGGGATATGCCCCAGCATTTT. Protein product: CASSLGGDMPQHF.